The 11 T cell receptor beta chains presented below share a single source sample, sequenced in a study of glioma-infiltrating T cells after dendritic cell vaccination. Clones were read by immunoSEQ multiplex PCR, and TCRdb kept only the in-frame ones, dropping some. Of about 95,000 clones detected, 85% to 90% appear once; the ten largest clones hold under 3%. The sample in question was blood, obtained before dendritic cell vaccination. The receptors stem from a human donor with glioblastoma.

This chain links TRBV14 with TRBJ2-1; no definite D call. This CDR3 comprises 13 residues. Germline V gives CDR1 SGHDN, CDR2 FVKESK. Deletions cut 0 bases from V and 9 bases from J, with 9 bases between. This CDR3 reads CASSQEAESEQFF. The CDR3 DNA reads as TGTGCCAGCAGCCAAGAGGCTGAAAGTGAGCAGTTCTTC.

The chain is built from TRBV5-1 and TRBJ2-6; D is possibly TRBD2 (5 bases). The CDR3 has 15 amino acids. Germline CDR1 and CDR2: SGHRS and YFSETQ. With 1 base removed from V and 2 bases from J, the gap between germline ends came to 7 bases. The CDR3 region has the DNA TGCGCCAGCAGCTTGACCGGGGCTGGGGCCAACGTCCTGACTTTC. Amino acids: CASSLTGAGANVLTF.

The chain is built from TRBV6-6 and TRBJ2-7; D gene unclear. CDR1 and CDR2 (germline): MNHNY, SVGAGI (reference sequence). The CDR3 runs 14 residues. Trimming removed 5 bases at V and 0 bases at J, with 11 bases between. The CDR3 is CASSKDTNSYEQYF. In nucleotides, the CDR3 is TGTGCCAGCAGTAAAGACACCAACTCCTACGAGCAGTACTTC.

The CDR3 reads CAISELQGSNQPQHF. For the CDR3, the DNA is TGTGCCATCAGTGAGTTACAGGGGAGTAATCAGCCCCAGCATTTT. The chain couples TRBV10-3 to TRBJ1-5, with TRBD1 identical over 7 bases. Germline V gene lookup returns CDR1 ENHRY and CDR2 SYGVKD. This CDR3 contains 15 residues. Germline trimming cut 1 base from V and 4 bases from J; bases unmatched to any gene: 4.

CDR3 nucleotide sequence: TGTGCCGATTCCCACGCGGGGGGCACCGATGCTGAAGCTTTCTTT. Protein sequence: CADSHAGGTDAEAFF. V is TRBV2 and J is TRBJ1-1, with D perhaps TRBD1 (6 bases). Germline V gives CDR1 SNHLY, CDR2 FYNNEI. V was shortened by 11 bases and J by 6 bases, with 25 bases between the two germline ends. The CDR3 covers 15 residues.

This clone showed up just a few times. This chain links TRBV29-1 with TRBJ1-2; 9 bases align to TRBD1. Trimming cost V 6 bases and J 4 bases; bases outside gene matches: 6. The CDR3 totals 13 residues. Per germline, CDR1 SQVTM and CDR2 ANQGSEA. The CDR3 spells CSVGDRVVYGYTF. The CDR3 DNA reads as TGCAGCGTCGGGGACAGGGTGGTCTATGGCTACACCTTC.

The CDR3: CASSFAYEQYF. The CDR3 DNA follows: TGTGCCAGCAGCTTCGCCTACGAGCAGTACTTC. V and J are TRBV7-9 and TRBJ2-7; D gene uncertain. Germline V gene data show CDR1 as SEHNR and CDR2 as FQNEAQ (reference sequence). Deletions cut 3 bases from V and 2 bases from J, with 2 bases between. The CDR3 spans 11 residues.

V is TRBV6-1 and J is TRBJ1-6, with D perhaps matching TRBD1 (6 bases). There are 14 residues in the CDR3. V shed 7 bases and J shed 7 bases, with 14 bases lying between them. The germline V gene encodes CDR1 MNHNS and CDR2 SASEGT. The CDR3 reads CASTTQGSNSPLHF. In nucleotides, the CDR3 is TGTGCCAGCACCACGCAGGGGAGCAATTCACCCCTCCACTTT.

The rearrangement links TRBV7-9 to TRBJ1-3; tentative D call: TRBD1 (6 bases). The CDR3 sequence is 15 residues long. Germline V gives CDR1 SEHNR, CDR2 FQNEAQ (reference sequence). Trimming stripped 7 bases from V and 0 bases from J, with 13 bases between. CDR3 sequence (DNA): TGTGCCAGCACAGGGGCAAGGGTCTCTGGAAACACCATATATTTT. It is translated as CASTGARVSGNTIYF. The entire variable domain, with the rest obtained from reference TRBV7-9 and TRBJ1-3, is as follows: DTGVSQNPRHKITKRGQNVTFRCDPISEHNRLYWYRQTLGQGPEFLTYFQNEAQLEKSRLLSDRFSAERPKGSFSTLEIQRTEQGDSAMYLCASTGARVSGNTIYFGEGSWLTVV.

CDR3 residues: CASSSGLEGNEQFF. The CDR3 nucleotides are TGTGCCAGCAGCTCGGGACTAGAGGGCAATGAGCAGTTCTTC. This chain joins TRBV11-2 and TRBJ2-1; 8 nucleotides agree with TRBD2. The CDR3 is made up of 14 amino acids. Germline V gene data show CDR1 as SGHAT and CDR2 as FQNNGV. V gave up 4 bases and J gave up 6 bases; unmatched junction bases: 5.

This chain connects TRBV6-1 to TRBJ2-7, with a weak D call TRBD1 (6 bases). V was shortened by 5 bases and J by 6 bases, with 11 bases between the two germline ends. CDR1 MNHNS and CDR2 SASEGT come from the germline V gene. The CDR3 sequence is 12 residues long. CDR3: CASSTGIREQYF. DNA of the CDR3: TGTGCCAGCAGTACAGGGATTCGCGAGCAGTACTTC.